This record covers a single T cell receptor (beta chain). Residents of about two dozen US areas, aged roughly 18 to 89 years, made up the participants. Allocation to cohorts depended on clinical history reported by the participants. The sample belongs to a study of blood T cell repertoires in COVID-19. Study in general: COVID-19 samples collected from the United States, Italy and Spain covered acute and convalescent phases.

As processed by the authors: Cell counts per sample came from amplifying reference gene primers. The assay was immunoSEQ multiplex PCR, and TCRdb's table has in-frame clones only and misses some. D and trimming were read from the DNA, whereas the V and J calls and clone size are those reported in that table. The table records about 190,000 clones, around 86% of them present only once. The V and J ends lost 5 bases and 7 bases respectively, with 11 bases between them. The CDR3 sequence is 13 residues long. The gene calls are TRBV12-3 or TRBV12-4 and TRBJ2-2, with TRBD2 as a possible D gene (5 bases). The sequenced material came from PBMCs or T cells enriched from blood (not recorded which). The source is a woman between 35 and 50 years old in a cohort exposed to, infected with or recovered from COVID-19 (not recorded which). The CDR3 protein is CASSPTGYGELFF. The DNA for the CDR3 is TGTGCCAGCAGTCCCACGGGGTACGGGGAGCTGTTTTTT.